The source of this T cell receptor (beta chain) is a study of a mutant IDH1 vaccine in newly diagnosed glioma. Study overall: Sex distribution of treated patients was about 62% male and roughly 40% female; mean age was around 40 years.

Clones were sequenced by immunoSEQ multiplex PCR, and TCRdb holds only the in-frame ones, with some missing. The sample includes tens of thousands of clones, around 80% seen only once; the top ten take roughly 19%. Germline V gene lookup returns CDR1 SGHRS and CDR2 YFSETQ. The CDR3 has 14 amino acids. Trimming cost V 4 bases and J 8 bases; bases outside gene matches: 4. Noted time point: baseline, week 1 (first vaccination visit). The treatment here: pre-vaccination baseline after standard-of-care therapy. The donors had new WHO grade 3 or 4 astrocytomas; these were IDH1-mutant and ATRX-lost. Findings of the study overall: Immune responses induced by vaccination arose in approximately 92% of the patients. Among top peripheral T cell clonotypes, changes seemed unrelated to pseudoprogression.

The table lists this clone with a few counts. Its antigen is unidentified. The starting material was PBMCs, obtained from a glioma patient treated with radiotherapy, temozolomide or both. The chain combines TRBV5-1 with TRBJ2-7; 15 bases align to TRBD2. This clonotype was obtained from a man aged 25-45 years with glioma. The CDR3 protein is CASSLGLAGGQQYF. Written as DNA, the CDR3 is TGCGCCAGCAGCCTGGGACTAGCGGGAGGCCAGCAGTACTTC.